The 30 T cell receptor beta chains in this list originate from one sample, sequenced in a study of CD8+ T cells in alopecia areata. Extracted RNA was reverse transcribed, and the resulting cDNA served as sequencing template. TCRdb keeps only in-frame clones here, not all; method: immunoSEQ multiplex PCR. The table records roughly 75,000 clones, 60% of them present only once. Sequenced material: CD8+ T cells sorted from blood, taken at week 0. The receptor source for this set is a human donor with alopecia areata.

This clone was found a few times. This chain connects TRBV2 to TRBJ2-2; D may be TRBD2 (5 bases). Trimming pared 1 base from V and 4 bases from J, leaving 13 bases between. This CDR3 comprises 16 residues. Germline V gene sequence: CDR1 SNHLY, CDR2 FYNNEI. CDR3 amino acids: CASSEGETRATGELFF. The CDR3 DNA reads TGTGCCAGCAGTGAAGGGGAGACAAGGGCCACCGGGGAGCTGTTTTTT.

The chain carries TRBV7-2 and TRBJ2-1; the D is unclear. Germline V gives CDR1 SGHTA, CDR2 FQGNSA. V dropped 1 base and J dropped 2 bases, with 3 bases sitting between them. The CDR3 has 13 amino acids. The CDR3, as DNA: TGTGCCAGCAGCTTAGGGACCTACAATGAGCAGTTCTTC. Translated, it gives CASSLGTYNEQFF.

The J gene is TRBJ2-1, the V gene TRBV29-1; TRBD2 agrees at 11 bases. Per germline, CDR1 SQVTM and CDR2 ANQGSEA. V gave up 4 bases and J gave up 7 bases; unmatched junction bases: 21. The CDR3 has 19 amino acids. The CDR3: CSVGGLLAGDPLGSNEQFF. The CDR3 nucleotides are TGCAGCGTTGGGGGACTACTAGCGGGGGACCCCCTCGGGTCGAATGAGCAGTTCTTC.

At least ten counts were recorded for this clone. The chain couples TRBV7-9 to TRBJ2-1; no firm D call. This CDR3 region has 15 residues. The ends were cut back, 5 bases at V and 6 bases at J, with 17 bases in the middle. In germline, CDR1 is SEHNR, CDR2 FQNEAQ (reference sequence). CDR3 residues: CASSQVRVEPNEQFF. The CDR3 nucleotides read TGTGCCAGCAGCCAAGTGAGAGTAGAGCCCAATGAGCAGTTCTTC. The full variable domain, in which reference TRBV7-9 and TRBJ2-1 provide the parts outside the CDR3, is DTGVSQNPRHKITKRGQNVTFRCDPISEHNRLYWYRQTLGQGPEFLTYFQNEAQLEKSRLLSDRFSAERPKGSFSTLEIQRTEQGDSAMYLCASSQVRVEPNEQFFGPGTRLTVL.

This chain connects TRBV27 to TRBJ2-5, with 9 nucleotides matching TRBD2. In germline, CDR1 is MNHEY, CDR2 SMNVEV (reference sequence). The CDR3 spans 16 residues. Trimming took 2 bases from V and 3 from J; bases not matched to a gene: 7. The CDR3 coding sequence is TGTGCCAGCAGTTTAAACGGCGCGGGAGGGGAAGAGACCCAGTACTTC. Its translation: CASSLNGAGGEETQYF.

This chain joins TRBV27 and TRBJ1-5, with D possibly TRBD1 on 5 matching bases. Trimming cost V 6 bases and J 0 bases, with 12 bases left between them. Looked up from germline, CDR1 is MNHEY and CDR2 is SMNVEV (reference sequence). This CDR3 has 15 residues. This CDR3 reads CASRPGTDSNQPQHF. The CDR3 DNA is TGTGCCAGCAGGCCTGGGACCGATAGCAATCAGCCCCAGCATTTT.

This chain connects TRBV7-2 to TRBJ2-5; TRBD1 matches at 10 bases. V gave up 5 bases and J gave up 5 bases; unmatched junction bases: 5. Germline CDR1 and CDR2: SGHTA and FQGNSA. The CDR3 has 14 amino acids. The CDR3, as DNA: TGTGCCAGCAGCGACGGGACAGGGGACGAGACCCAGTACTTC. Its translation: CASSDGTGDETQYF. Full variable domain (missing parts from reference TRBV7-2 and TRBJ2-5): GAGVSQSPSNKVTEKGKDVELRCDPISGHTALYWYRQSLGQGLEFLIYFQGNSAPDKSGLPSDRFSAERTGGSVSTLTIQRTQQEDSAVYLCASSDGTGDETQYFGPGTRLLVL.

The chain is built from TRBV4-1 and TRBJ2-2; D is undetermined. CDR1 and CDR2 from the germline V gene are MGHRA and YSYEKL. Trimming pared 0 bases from V and 3 bases from J, leaving 14 bases between. There are 17 residues in the CDR3. This CDR3 reads CASSQDGPGRYTGELFF. CDR3 DNA: TGCGCCAGCAGCCAAGATGGTCCTGGACGGTACACCGGGGAGCTGTTTTTT.

This chain links TRBV4-3 with TRBJ2-1; D is possibly TRBD2 (5 bases). CDR3 length equals 17 residues. The V and J ends lost 0 bases and 4 bases respectively, with 16 bases between them. The germline V gene has CDR1 LGHNA and CDR2 YSLEER. This chain's CDR3 is CASSQDLSRVPYNEQFF. DNA for the CDR3: TGCGCCAGCAGCCAAGATCTTTCGCGGGTCCCTTACAATGAGCAGTTCTTC.

The chain links TRBV9 to TRBJ2-1, with TRBD1 matching 7 bases. This CDR3 has 15 amino acids. Germline V gene lookup returns CDR1 SGDLS and CDR2 YYNGEE. Trimming at V came to 1 base and at J to 6 bases, leaving 7 bases not matched to a gene. The CDR3 loop reads CASSVSTGAPNEQFF. The DNA for the CDR3 is TGTGCCAGCAGCGTAAGTACAGGGGCCCCCAATGAGCAGTTCTTC.

The chain links TRBV23-1 to TRBJ2-7; no firm D call. TRBV23-1 is an ORF; its function is uncertain. This CDR3 has 14 amino acids. V lost 2 bases to trimming and J lost 5 bases, with 13 bases between them. The CDR3 sequence is CASSQQVSTNEQYF. CDR3 DNA sequence: TGCGCCAGCAGTCAACAGGTATCTACTAACGAGCAGTACTTC.

This clone was seen more than once but under ten times. This chain's CDR3 is CSVVLLSYNEQFF. The CDR3 DNA sequence: TGCAGCGTTGTACTCCTCTCCTACAATGAGCAGTTCTTC. J is TRBJ2-1 and V is TRBV29-1; D gene unclear. V was clipped by 4 bases and J by 0 bases, with 7 bases between them. Germline CDR1 is SQVTM and CDR2 is ANQGSEA. The CDR3 totals 13 residues.

By share, this clone ranks as medium-sized. The V and J genes are TRBV19 and TRBJ1-1; D uncertain. Deletions cut 5 bases from V and 8 bases from J, with 12 bases between. Germline CDR1 LNHDA, CDR2 SQIVND (reference sequence). CDR3 length: 12 amino acids. The CDR3: CASSRLAFEAFF. As DNA, the CDR3 is TGTGCCAGTAGTCGATTGGCGTTCGAAGCTTTCTTT. The full variable domain, completed using reference TRBV19 and TRBJ1-1, is DGGITQSPKYLFRKEGQNVTLSCEQNLNHDAMYWYRQDPGQGLRLIYYSQIVNDFQKGDIAEGYSVSREKKESFPLTVTSAQKNPTAFYLCASSRLAFEAFFGQGTRLTVV.

The genes are TRBV30 and TRBJ1-5; unclear D gene. The ends were cut back, 5 bases at V and 2 bases at J, with 7 bases in the middle. Germline loops: CDR1 GTSNPN, CDR2 SVGIG (reference sequence). The CDR3 is 12 amino acids. The CDR3 loop is CAWCYGNQPQHF. The CDR3 DNA reads TGTGCCTGGTGTTACGGCAATCAGCCCCAGCATTTT.

This clone was observed a handful of times. V usage is TRBV9 and J usage is TRBJ1-5; D perhaps matches TRBD1 (6 bases). V lost 3 bases and J lost 7, with 17 bases in between. CDR1 is SGDLS, CDR2 YYNGEE, per germline. This CDR3 has 15 amino acids. In DNA form, the CDR3 reads TGTGCCAGCAGCGAGGAGGGGGGCCCTCGACAGCCCCAGCATTTT. It yields the protein CASSEEGGPRQPQHF.

This clone has a count of ten or more. The chain couples TRBV7-2 to TRBJ2-1; the D is unclear. Trimming left V 5 bases short and J 8 bases short, with 7 bases between. This CDR3 is 11 amino acids long. Germline V gene lookup returns CDR1 SGHTA and CDR2 FQGNSA. The CDR3 bases are TGTGCCAGCAGCGATCCGCATGAGCAGTTCTTC. The encoded protein is CASSDPHEQFF.

This sequence joins TRBV27 and TRBJ2-1, with a tentative D call TRBD1 (6 bases). The ends were cut back, 2 bases at V and 10 bases at J, with 9 bases in the middle. Germline V lookup: CDR1 MNHEY, CDR2 SMNVEV (reference sequence). The CDR3 loop spans 12 amino acids. CDR3 in DNA: TGTGCCAGCAGTTTAAGGGGGTGGGAGCAGTTCTTC. Protein product: CASSLRGWEQFF.

The rearrangement uses TRBV29-1 and TRBJ2-1; 12 positions match TRBD2. Germline trimming cut 4 bases from V and 8 bases from J; bases unmatched to any gene: 9. The CDR3 is 15 amino acids. Germline V lookup: CDR1 SQVTM, CDR2 ANQGSEA. The CDR3 here is CSVAFTSGGLDEQFF. The DNA for the CDR3 is TGCAGCGTTGCATTCACTAGCGGGGGGCTCGATGAGCAGTTCTTC.

As DNA, the CDR3 is TGCAGCGTTGGAGGAAGGATCGGCCATAACTATGGCTACACCTTC. Protein: CSVGGRIGHNYGYTF. The chain links TRBV29-1 to TRBJ1-2, with unresolved D. The germline CDR1 and CDR2 sequences are SQVTM and ANQGSEA. V was shortened by 4 bases and J by 1 base, with 16 bases between the two germline ends. This CDR3 spans 15 amino acids. The full variable domain, rest sourced from reference TRBV29-1 and TRBJ1-2, is SAVISQKPSRDICQRGTSLTIQCQVDSQVTMMFWYRQQPGQSLTLIATANQGSEATYESGFVIDKFPISRPNLTFSTLTVSNMSPEDSSIYLCSVGGRIGHNYGYTFGSGTRLTVV.

The chain recombines TRBV27 with TRBJ2-2; D is uncertain. The germline CDR1 and CDR2 sequences are MNHEY and SMNVEV (reference sequence). The CDR3 length is 12 residues. V was shortened by 5 bases and J by 4 bases, with 5 bases between the two germline ends. This CDR3 is CASSRLTGELFF. In DNA, the CDR3 is TGTGCCAGCAGTCGACTCACCGGGGAGCTGTTTTTT.

V usage is TRBV29-1 and J usage is TRBJ1-2; 7 nucleotides align to TRBD1. After removal of 3 bases from V and 8 bases from J, the junction contained 3 bases not matched to a gene. This CDR3 spans 11 amino acids. Germline V lookup: CDR1 SQVTM, CDR2 ANQGSEA. In DNA form, the CDR3 reads TGCAGCGTTGACAACAGGGGAGGCTACACCTTC. This translates into CSVDNRGGYTF. Full variable domain (remainder filled in from reference TRBV29-1 and TRBJ1-2): SAVISQKPSRDICQRGTSLTIQCQVDSQVTMMFWYRQQPGQSLTLIATANQGSEATYESGFVIDKFPISRPNLTFSTLTVSNMSPEDSSIYLCSVDNRGGYTFGSGTRLTVV.

The chain employs TRBV4-3 and TRBJ2-7; no reliable D call. This CDR3 has 17 residues. The germline CDR1 and CDR2 sequences are LGHNA and YSLEER. V lost 0 bases and J 4 bases, leaving 19 bases between the germline ends. In DNA form, the CDR3 reads TGCGCCAGCAGCCAAGATTTTTCGGACGGTCCTTCATACGAGCAGTACTTC. Translated: CASSQDFSDGPSYEQYF.

The chain's CDR3 is CASSVVGGENTDTQYF. CDR3 DNA sequence: TGTGCCAGCAGCGTAGTTGGCGGAGAAAACACAGATACGCAGTATTTT. This rearrangement joins TRBV9 to TRBJ2-3, with unresolved D. The CDR3 runs 16 residues. Germline loops: CDR1 SGDLS, CDR2 YYNGEE. The V end was cut by 0 bases, the J end by 2 bases, with 13 bases between.

The sample holds a few counts of this clone. The CDR3 DNA reads TGTGCGACGACTAGCAGCACCGGGGAGCTGTTTTTT. This gives the protein CATTSSTGELFF. The chain has TRBV10-3 and TRBJ2-2; 7 nucleotides match TRBD2. CDR3 length: 12 residues. CDR1 is ENHRY, CDR2 SYGVKD, per germline.

This clone appeared once. The chain recombines TRBV6-5 with TRBJ2-7; 7 bases agree with TRBD1. The germline V gene encodes CDR1 MNHEY and CDR2 SVGAGI. CDR3 length: 16 residues. Unmatched junction bases numbered 10, after V lost 0 bases and J lost 5 bases. The DNA of the CDR3 is TGTGCCAGCAGTTACTCGGTAGGGGGCGGAGAAGACGAGCAGTACTTC. Protein product: CASSYSVGGGEDEQYF.

V gene TRBV27 combines with J gene TRBJ1-1; 7 bases fit TRBD1. The CDR3 totals 13 residues. Germline-derived CDR1 and CDR2 are MNHEY and SMNVEV (reference sequence). V shed 5 bases and J 5 bases; nucleotides not matched to a gene: 5. The CDR3 coding sequence is TGTGCCAGCAGTCCTTACAGGGGTACTGAAGCTTTCTTT. It translates to CASSPYRGTEAFF.

The chain combines TRBV6-6 with TRBJ1-6; unclear D gene. Germline V gives CDR1 MNHNY, CDR2 SVGAGI (reference sequence). CDR3 length: 14 residues. V shed 11 bases and J shed 4 bases, with 15 bases lying between them. CDR3 loop: CAATGQSYNSPLHF. For the CDR3, the DNA is TGTGCCGCCACCGGCCAGTCGTATAATTCACCCCTCCACTTT.

The rearrangement joins TRBV4-1 to TRBJ2-5, with TRBD2 matching 14 bases. CDR3 length: 17 amino acids. After removal of 3 bases from V and 5 bases from J, the junction contained 8 bases not matched to a gene. The germline V gene has CDR1 MGHRA and CDR2 YSYEKL. Here the CDR3 DNA reads TGCGCCAGCAGCCAGGGACTAGCGGGGGCGCCGCGGGAGACCCAGTACTTC. Its protein is CASSQGLAGAPRETQYF.

The chain recombines TRBV6-1 with TRBJ1-5; D gene unclear. CDR1 and CDR2 (germline): MNHNS, SASEGT. The CDR3 totals 17 residues. V lost 2 bases, J lost 1 base, and 15 bases lay in between. The CDR3 sequence: CASSEWSYGTSNQPQHF. CDR3 nucleotides: TGTGCCAGCAGTGAATGGTCGTATGGTACCAGCAATCAGCCCCAGCATTTT.

The chain joins TRBV9 to TRBJ2-3; D uncertain. Germline-derived CDR1 and CDR2 are SGDLS and YYNGEE. V lost 4 bases, J lost 2 bases, and 17 bases lay in between. The CDR3 is 16 residues long. The CDR3 coding sequence is TGTGCCAGCAGCACCACTTCCCAGGCGACCACAGATACGCAGTATTTT. As protein: CASSTTSQATTDTQYF.